This note documents a single T cell receptor beta chain sequence. In the same sample, other DNA sequences code for this CDR3. Deep was the level used in running the assay. Sequenced by immunoSEQ multiplex PCR; TCRdb stores in-frame clones only, minus some. The data show roughly 1,500,000 clones, approximately 98.5% seen once. This sample stems from a study of shared clonotypes between healthy human individuals. Whole-study context: Three CD4 naive, three CD4 memory, two CD8 naive and one CD8 memory plate were used per donor.

V lost 2 bases to trimming and J lost 6 bases, with 5 bases between them. The CDR3 has 11 residues. Germline V gene sequence: CDR1 MDHEN, CDR2 SYDVKM. Sequenced: naive CD4+ T cells sorted from blood. This sample's subset: CD45RA+ positively selected. The origin of this receptor is a man aged 25 to 40 in good health. The chain employs TRBV28 and TRBJ2-7; the D is unclear. The CDR3 region is CASSLGREQYF. The DNA for the CDR3 is TGTGCCAGCAGTTTAGGCCGCGAGCAGTACTTC.